This TCR beta chain was identified during a study of T cell clonality in common variable immunodeficiency. CVID and control samples used equivalent genomic DNA input. Sequencing was performed with immunoSEQ multiplex PCR; in TCRdb, only in-frame clones are kept and a portion is missing. This sample comprises 50,000 to 55,000 clones, none seen once only. V gave up 1 base and J gave up 5 bases, with 11 bases separating them. Germline CDR1 reads SGHVS; CDR2 reads FNYEAQ. The CDR3 is made up of 14 amino acids. This clone was counted at least ten times. The antigen is unknown. The read halts 3 residues ahead of the CDR3 end, with the missing end drawn from the germline J gene. General study points: Compared with healthy controls, CVID subjects showed increased TCRbeta clonality, mostly in about a third.

The TCR originated in a person aged 18 to 70 in good health. Material: peripheral blood mononuclear cells. The gene calls are TRBV7-6 and TRBJ2-5; perhaps TRBD1 as D (5 bases). The CDR3 sequence is CASSLVLGVETQYF. The covered CDR3 bases are TGTGCCAGCAGCTTAGTGCTAGGGGTGGAGACC.